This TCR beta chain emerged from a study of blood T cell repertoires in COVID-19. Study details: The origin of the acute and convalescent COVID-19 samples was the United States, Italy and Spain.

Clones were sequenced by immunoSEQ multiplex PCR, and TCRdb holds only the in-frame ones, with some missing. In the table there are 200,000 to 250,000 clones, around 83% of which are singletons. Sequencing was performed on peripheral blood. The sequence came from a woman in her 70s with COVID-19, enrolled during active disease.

CDR3: CATQRGGIDTF. The CDR3, as DNA: TGTGCCACCCAAAGGGGGGGGATCGACACCTTC. The chain has TRBV19 and TRBJ1-2; D may be TRBD1 (6 bases). In germline, CDR1 is LNHDA, CDR2 SQIVND (reference sequence). This CDR3 spans 11 amino acids. V was pared by 10 bases and J by 12 bases, with 18 bases between.